These 10 T cell receptor beta chains were sequenced from one sample in a study of cytomegalovirus exposure and HLA in healthy donors. This table comes from immunoSEQ multiplex PCR, and its TCRdb copy is limited to in-frame clones, with some not included. The sample has 85,000 to 120,000 clones; around 90% are singletons. Input material: PBMCs. Receptors originate from a woman aged 18-30 years in good health and CMV-seropositive.

This sequence joins TRBV11-2 and TRBJ1-3; D unresolved. Germline CDR1 SGHAT, CDR2 FQNNGV. This CDR3 is 16 amino acids long. The V and J ends lost 2 bases and 3 bases respectively, with 14 bases between them. DNA for the CDR3: TGTGCCAGCAGCTTATATCAATTGAGGGATGGAAACACCATATATTTT. Translation gives CASSLYQLRDGNTIYF.

This clone occurred once. The rearrangement links TRBV19 to TRBJ1-5; 8 positions agree with TRBD1. The germline gives CDR1 LNHDA, CDR2 SQIVND (reference sequence). This CDR3 spans 17 amino acids. J lost 2 bases, V lost 4 bases, and 10 bases had no gene match. The CDR3: CASSTGQGRAGNQPQHF. The CDR3 DNA is TGTGCCAGTAGTACAGGACAGGGTCGCGCGGGCAATCAGCCCCAGCATTTT.

This clone was counted between two and nine times. This chain connects TRBV6-5 to TRBJ2-7; 10 bases map to TRBD1. Germline values: CDR1 MNHEY, CDR2 SVGAGI. The J segment lost 2 bases and the V segment lost 2 bases, leaving 0 bases of the junction unmatched. This CDR3 has 14 amino acids. Written as DNA, the CDR3 is TGTGCCAGCAGTTACGGACAGGGGGCCTACGAGCAGTACTTC. This sequence encodes CASSYGQGAYEQYF.

The gene calls are TRBV27 and TRBJ2-7; TRBD1 agrees at 11 bases. Germline CDR1 reads MNHEY; CDR2 reads SMNVEV (reference sequence). This CDR3 spans 17 amino acids. J lost 7 bases, V lost 5 bases, and 16 bases had no gene match. CDR3 amino acids: CASSHYSRGQGAWEQYF. The CDR3 DNA reads as TGTGCCAGCAGTCACTACTCGCGCGGACAGGGGGCATGGGAGCAGTACTTC.

The chain is built from TRBV27 and TRBJ1-2; TRBD1 matches at 11 bases. Trimming removed 9 bases from V and 4 bases from J; junction bases left unmatched: 7. Per germline, CDR1 MNHEY and CDR2 SMNVEV (reference sequence). The CDR3 runs to 14 residues. CDR3 loop: CARDRGRRFYGYTF. The CDR3 DNA sequence: TGTGCCAGGGACAGGGGGCGTAGATTCTATGGCTACACCTTC.

The V and J genes are TRBV9 and TRBJ1-1; 8 bases are shared with TRBD1. CDR3 length: 15 residues. CDR1 and CDR2 (germline): SGDLS, YYNGEE. Unmatched junction bases numbered 5, after V lost 0 bases and J lost 4 bases. DNA for the CDR3: TGTGCCAGCAGCGTAGGGCAGGGGGCGGGCACTGAAGCTTTCTTT. Residues: CASSVGQGAGTEAFF.

The genes are TRBV6-1 and TRBJ2-7; the D gene is possibly TRBD1 (7 bases). The CDR3 consists of 16 residues. Per the germline V gene, CDR1 is MNHNS and CDR2 is SASEGT. V gave up 2 bases and J gave up 4 bases, with 18 bases separating them. The DNA of the CDR3 is TGTGCCAGCAGTGAACGGTTGCGGGGACAGAGGTACGAGCAGTACGTC. Its translation: CASSERLRGQRYEQYV.

The chain links TRBV6-1 to TRBJ2-5; 9 nucleotides match TRBD1. Looked up from germline, CDR1 is MNHNS and CDR2 is SASEGT. The ends lost 5 bases at V and 2 bases at J; junction bases unmatched: 3. This CDR3 contains 14 residues. In DNA form, the CDR3 reads TGTGCCAGCAGTCGGGACAGGGCACAAGAGACCCAGTACTTC. Amino acid sequence: CASSRDRAQETQYF.

This chain links TRBV19 with TRBJ1-1, with a weak D call TRBD1 (6 bases). Trimming removed 5 bases from V and 2 bases from J, with 12 bases in between. Germline values: CDR1 LNHDA, CDR2 SQIVND (reference sequence). The CDR3 has 14 amino acids. The CDR3 protein is CASSPGTINTEAFF. In nucleotides, the CDR3 is TGTGCCAGTAGTCCCGGGACAATCAACACTGAAGCTTTCTTT. The full variable domain, its missing parts supplied by reference TRBV19 and TRBJ1-1, is DGGITQSPKYLFRKEGQNVTLSCEQNLNHDAMYWYRQDPGQGLRLIYYSQIVNDFQKGDIAEGYSVSREKKESFPLTVTSAQKNPTAFYLCASSPGTINTEAFFGQGTRLTVV.

The chain is built from TRBV6-6 and TRBJ1-5; D is uncertain. With 9 bases removed from V and 4 bases from J, the gap between germline ends came to 16 bases. The CDR3 runs 14 residues. Germline V gene sequence: CDR1 MNHNY, CDR2 SVGAGI (reference sequence). The CDR3 here is CASRISLGNQPQHF. DNA of the CDR3: TGTGCCAGTCGGATATCCCTCGGGAATCAGCCCCAGCATTTT.